These 29 T cell receptor beta chains were all obtained from the same sample, sequenced in a study of control samples from healthy donors and cancer patients. Data came from immunoSEQ multiplex PCR; TCRdb stores just in-frame clones and leaves some out. The sample lists roughly 100,000 clones, about 86% seen once, with around an eighth in the top ten. Sequencing was done on a sample of blood. These receptors were taken from a man aged 25-40 years in good health.

The chain is built from TRBV9 and TRBJ1-1, with D possibly TRBD1 on 6 matching bases. Germline CDR1 reads SGDLS; CDR2 reads YYNGEE. Trimming left V 3 bases short and J 3 bases short, with 12 bases between. This CDR3 spans 14 amino acids. The CDR3 bases are TGTGCCAGCAGCGCCGAACCAGGGGACACTGAAGCTTTCTTT. Its translation: CASSAEPGDTEAFF. Based on the CDR3 plus reference TRBV9 and TRBJ1-1, the full variable domain is DSGVTQTPKHLITATGQRVTLRCSPRSGDLSVYWYQQSLDQGLQFLIQYYNGEERAKGNILERFSAQQFPDLHSELNLSSLELGDSALYFCASSAEPGDTEAFFGQGTRLTVV.

V gene TRBV5-1 combines with J gene TRBJ2-3, with D possibly called TRBD1 or TRBD2 (5 bases each). This CDR3 has 17 amino acids. Germline V gives CDR1 SGHRS, CDR2 YFSETQ. V was pared by 1 base and J by 0 bases, with 15 bases between. This CDR3 is CASSLWFGGSSTDTQYF. CDR3 sequence (DNA): TGCGCCAGCAGCTTGTGGTTTGGGGGATCGAGCACAGATACGCAGTATTTT.

The rearrangement uses TRBV28 and TRBJ2-4, with 15 positions matching TRBD2. Germline CDR1 is MDHEN and CDR2 is SYDVKM. The CDR3 is made up of 18 amino acids. V lost 6 bases, J lost 0 bases, and 6 bases stayed unmatched. DNA of the CDR3: TGTGCCAGCAGCACCGGGACTAGCGGGAGGCTAGCCAAAAACATTCAGTACTTC. Amino acids: CASSTGTSGRLAKNIQYF.

The chain is built from TRBV28 and TRBJ2-1; tentatively, D is TRBD2 (6 bases). Between the trimmed V and J ends, which lost 3 bases and 5 bases, there was a span of 8 bases. Germline lookup yields CDR1 MDHEN and CDR2 SYDVKM. This CDR3 is 13 amino acids long. The CDR3 DNA follows: TGTGCCAGCAGTTTTCGACTAGACAATGAGCAGTTCTTC. Translating gives CASSFRLDNEQFF.

The chain employs TRBV6-5 and TRBJ2-1; D might be TRBD2 (5 bases). The CDR3 spans 12 residues. Trimming left V 7 bases short and J 10 bases short, with 14 bases between. Germline loops: CDR1 MNHEY, CDR2 SVGAGI. The CDR3 spells CASTNTPGEQFF. CDR3 bases: TGTGCCAGCACCAACACTCCGGGAGAGCAGTTCTTC.

The rearrangement links TRBV7-9 to TRBJ2-3; the match to TRBD2 covers 11 bases. Trimming cost V 0 bases and J 2 bases; bases outside gene matches: 10. Germline CDR1 and CDR2: SEHNR and FQNEAQ (reference sequence). There are 19 residues in the CDR3. CDR3 sequence (DNA): TGTGCCAGCAGCTTAGCACTAGCGGGAGCCCTAACTTTCACAGATACGCAGTATTTT. It encodes CASSLALAGALTFTDTQYF.

This sequence joins TRBV5-1 and TRBJ2-1; D may correspond to TRBD1 or TRBD2 (5 bases each). Germline CDR1 reads SGHRS; CDR2 reads YFSETQ. V lost 1 base and J 0 bases, leaving 11 bases between the germline ends. The CDR3 sequence is 16 residues long. The CDR3 bases are TGCGCCAGCAGCTTGATGTGGGGGAACTCCTACAATGAGCAGTTCTTC. Translating gives CASSLMWGNSYNEQFF.

With respect to this clone: Germline is not matched at one junction end, which may reflect a read error. The chain has TRBV18 and TRBJ2-3; D is unresolved. CDR3 length: 16 amino acids. CDR1 KGHSH and CDR2 LQKENI come from the germline V gene. The CDR3 is CASSPPGGSETDTQYF. The DNA of the CDR3 is TGTGCCAGCTCCCCACCGGGCGGTTCCGAGACAGATACGCAGTATTTT.

The chain carries TRBV27 and TRBJ2-1, with D perhaps matching TRBD1 (6 bases). V shed 0 bases and J shed 6 bases, with 15 bases lying between them. CDR3 size: 16 residues. Germline CDR1 MNHEY, CDR2 SMNVEV (reference sequence). DNA for the CDR3: TGTGCCAGCAGTTTATCGAATTATAAAGGGGGCAATGAGCAGTTCTTC. Translation gives CASSLSNYKGGNEQFF.

The chain has TRBV2 and TRBJ2-7; D possibly matches TRBD1 or TRBD2 (7 bases each). Germline CDR1 and CDR2: SNHLY and FYNNEI. The CDR3 extends over 15 amino acids. Trimming pared 6 bases from V and 6 bases from J, leaving 21 bases between. Written as DNA, the CDR3 is TGTGCCAGCAGAGCAAGGGAGGGGGCTATCGCCGAGCAGTACTTC. Protein: CASRAREGAIAEQYF.

About this clone: Other DNA sequences from this sample encode an identical CDR3 as well. CDR3 loop: CASSVGGTDTQYF. CDR3 nucleotides: TGTGCCAGCAGCGTAGGGGGGACAGATACGCAGTATTTT. V is TRBV9 and J is TRBJ2-3; D may be TRBD1 or TRBD2 (5 bases each). CDR3 length equals 13 residues. Trimming took off 0 bases at V and 3 bases at J, with 5 bases between the two ends. From germline, CDR1 is SGDLS and CDR2 YYNGEE.

This rearrangement joins TRBV4-2 to TRBJ2-2; D is unresolved. This CDR3 is built from 14 residues. Germline CDR1 LGHNA, CDR2 YNFKEQ. V was trimmed by 6 bases and J by 7 bases, leaving 15 bases between them. The CDR3 region is CASRGPLDFGELFF. The CDR3 nucleotides are TGTGCCAGCAGAGGACCTTTAGATTTCGGGGAGCTGTTTTTT.

This rearrangement joins TRBV28 to TRBJ2-3; 7 nucleotides agree with TRBD1. Germline CDR1 and CDR2: MDHEN and SYDVKM. V was pared by 4 bases and J by 3 bases, with 13 bases of the junction left unmatched. The CDR3 loop spans 17 amino acids. The CDR3 region is CASSSRNTGEITDTQYF. The CDR3 nucleotides are TGTGCCAGCAGTTCTAGGAACACAGGGGAAATTACAGATACGCAGTATTTT.

The chain uses TRBV5-1 and TRBJ2-3, with 7 bases fitting TRBD1. Germline V gene data show CDR1 as SGHRS and CDR2 as YFSETQ. The CDR3 totals 13 residues. Germline trimming cut 5 bases from V and 2 bases from J; bases unmatched to any gene: 2. The CDR3, as DNA: TGCGCCAGCAGGACAGGGAACACAGATACGCAGTATTTT. This sequence encodes CASRTGNTDTQYF. Full variable domain (rest looked up from reference TRBV5-1 and TRBJ2-3): KAGVTQTPRYLIKTRGQQVTLSCSPISGHRSVSWYQQTPGQGLQFLFEYFSETQRNKGNFPGRFSGRQFSNSRSEMNVSTLELGDSALYLCASRTGNTDTQYFGPGTRLTVL.

CDR3: CASSLPGTGLMNTEAFF. DNA of the CDR3: TGTGCCAGCAGCTTACCCGGGACAGGACTCATGAACACTGAAGCTTTCTTT. The chain joins TRBV11-2 to TRBJ1-1, with 8 nucleotides matching TRBD1. Germline V gene sequence: CDR1 SGHAT, CDR2 FQNNGV. The CDR3 is 17 residues long. Trimming at V came to 2 bases and at J to 0 bases, leaving 8 bases not matched to a gene.

In the case of this clone: Other nucleotide sequences in the sample specify the same CDR3. V usage is TRBV19 and J usage is TRBJ2-2; 7 nucleotides match TRBD2. J lost 6 bases, V lost 3 bases, and 13 bases had no gene match. This CDR3 region has 17 residues. Germline V gene sequence: CDR1 LNHDA, CDR2 SQIVND (reference sequence). The CDR3 coding sequence is TGTGCCAGTAGTATCTGGGTGGGGGGGGATTTGGCCGGGGAGCTGTTTTTT. Translating it yields CASSIWVGGDLAGELFF.

The chain combines TRBV3-1 (or the pseudogene TRBV3-2) with TRBJ2-4; D is undetermined. The V end was cut by 3 bases, the J end by 9 bases, with 15 bases between. The CDR3 is 14 amino acids. CDR1 is LGHDT, CDR2 YNNKEL, per germline (reference sequence). The CDR3 DNA is TGTGCCAGCAGCCAGAACAGACACAACGGCATTCAGTACTTC. It specifies CASSQNRHNGIQYF.

A remark on this clone: This same CDR3 is encoded by further DNA sequences in the sample. The V and J genes are TRBV6-5 and TRBJ2-1; 12 bases map to TRBD2. The CDR3 has 14 amino acids. V lost 7 bases, J lost 5 bases, and 3 bases stayed unmatched. Germline assignment: CDR1 MNHEY and CDR2 SVGAGI. CDR3 DNA sequence: TGTGCCAGCAAACTAGCGGGAGGAAACAATGAGCAGTTCTTC. Translation gives CASKLAGGNNEQFF.

The V call is TRBV9, the J call TRBJ2-3; D is unclear. From germline, CDR1 is SGDLS and CDR2 YYNGEE. CDR3 length: 14 amino acids. V shed 1 base and J shed 2 bases, with 8 bases lying between them. CDR3 DNA: TGTGCCAGCAGCGTACAGTTTGACACAGATACGCAGTATTTT. It is translated as CASSVQFDTDTQYF.

This chain uses TRBV9 with TRBJ2-7; D might be TRBD1 (6 bases). The CDR3 is made up of 15 amino acids. Between the trimmed V and J ends, which lost 0 bases and 4 bases, there was a span of 14 bases. Germline CDR1 is SGDLS and CDR2 is YYNGEE. This chain's CDR3 is CASSVEVGQIYEQYF. DNA for the CDR3: TGTGCCAGCAGCGTAGAGGTCGGACAGATTTACGAGCAGTACTTC.

In its sample, this clone was seen once. The V and J genes are TRBV6-2 or TRBV6-3 and TRBJ2-5; 7 nucleotides match TRBD2. CDR1 MNHEY and CDR2 SVGEGT come from the germline V gene. The trim removed 0 bases at V and 5 bases at J, leaving 3 bases unmatched. The CDR3 runs to 14 residues. The CDR3 here is CASSYSGGSETQYF. The CDR3 DNA is TGTGCCAGCAGTTACTCCGGCGGGAGCGAGACCCAGTACTTC.

V gene TRBV7-9 combines with J gene TRBJ2-7, with TRBD1 matching over 9 bases. The V gene's germline CDR1 is SEHNR and CDR2 FQNEAQ (reference sequence). V shed 5 bases, J shed 6 bases, and the junction held 8 bases outside the gene matches. This CDR3 has 14 amino acids. The CDR3 DNA is TGTGCCAGCAGCAACACAGGGGGCGTCGCCGAGCAGTACTTC. Protein: CASSNTGGVAEQYF.

The CDR3 protein is CASSFISSYNEQFF. CDR3 DNA: TGTGCCAGCAGTTTTATAAGCTCCTACAATGAGCAGTTCTTC. This chain joins TRBV27 and TRBJ2-1; D is unresolved. Trimming removed 3 bases from V and 0 bases from J, with 6 bases in between. Germline CDR1 is MNHEY and CDR2 is SMNVEV (reference sequence). The CDR3 is 14 residues long.

CDR3 in amino acids: CASGRGDREQYF. The DNA of the CDR3 is TGTGCTAGTGGTCGAGGGGACCGGGAGCAGTACTTC. The chain employs TRBV12-5 and TRBJ2-7, with D tentatively TRBD1 or TRBD2 (5 bases each). The length of the CDR3 is 12 residues. Trimming pared 5 bases from V and 7 bases from J, leaving 12 bases between. Germline CDR1 LGHNT, CDR2 FRNRAP. The full variable domain, in which reference TRBV12-5 and TRBJ2-7 provide the parts outside the CDR3, is DARVTQTPRHKVTEMGQEVTMRCQPILGHNTVFWYRQTMMQGLELLAYFRNRAPLDDSGMPKDRFSAEMPDATLATLKIQPSEPRDSAVYFCASGRGDREQYFGPGTRLTVT.

The genes are TRBV5-6 and TRBJ1-5; tentative D call: TRBD1 (6 bases). Trimming left V 2 bases short and J 2 bases short, with 8 bases between. Germline loops: CDR1 SGHDT, CDR2 YYEEEE. The CDR3 is made up of 14 amino acids. The DNA for the CDR3 is TGTGCCAGCAGCTTATCAGGGGGCAATCAGCCCCAGCATTTT. This gives the protein CASSLSGGNQPQHF.

The chain uses TRBV19 and TRBJ2-2, with D possibly being TRBD2 (6 bases). The germline V gene encodes CDR1 LNHDA and CDR2 SQIVND (reference sequence). V was shortened by 2 bases and J by 4 bases, with 17 bases between the two germline ends. CDR3 length: 17 amino acids. CDR3 in amino acids: CASSILGGMSSTGELFF. The CDR3 DNA sequence: TGTGCCAGTAGTATACTGGGCGGGATGAGTTCCACCGGGGAGCTGTTTTTT.

The chain joins TRBV20-1 to TRBJ1-4, with D perhaps TRBD1 (5 bases). V was pared by 3 bases and J by 5 bases, with 13 bases between. Germline CDR1 and CDR2: DFQATT and SNEGSKA (reference sequence). The CDR3 totals 14 residues. CDR3 nucleotide sequence: TGCAGTGCTAGTCGGTTCGGGGGAAATGAAAAACTGTTTTTT. As protein: CSASRFGGNEKLFF.

Concerning this clone itself: The sample carries other DNA sequences with the same CDR3. The CDR3 here is CASGTGSYEQYF. CDR3 sequence (DNA): TGTGCCAGTGGGACAGGGTCCTACGAGCAGTACTTC. J is TRBJ2-7 and V is TRBV19, with 9 nucleotides matching TRBD1. This CDR3 comprises 12 residues. Germline trimming cut 8 bases from V and 1 base from J; bases unmatched to any gene: 0. The germline V gene has CDR1 LNHDA and CDR2 SQIVND (reference sequence).

The rearrangement joins TRBV19 to TRBJ2-7; either TRBD1 or TRBD2 may supply D (5 bases each). V was shortened by 6 bases and J by 3 bases, with 12 bases between the two germline ends. The length of the CDR3 is 13 residues. CDR1 is LNHDA and CDR2 is SQIVND in the germline V gene (reference sequence). The CDR3 here is CASSETRGYEQYF. CDR3 DNA: TGTGCCAGTAGCGAAACGAGGGGCTACGAGCAGTACTTC.